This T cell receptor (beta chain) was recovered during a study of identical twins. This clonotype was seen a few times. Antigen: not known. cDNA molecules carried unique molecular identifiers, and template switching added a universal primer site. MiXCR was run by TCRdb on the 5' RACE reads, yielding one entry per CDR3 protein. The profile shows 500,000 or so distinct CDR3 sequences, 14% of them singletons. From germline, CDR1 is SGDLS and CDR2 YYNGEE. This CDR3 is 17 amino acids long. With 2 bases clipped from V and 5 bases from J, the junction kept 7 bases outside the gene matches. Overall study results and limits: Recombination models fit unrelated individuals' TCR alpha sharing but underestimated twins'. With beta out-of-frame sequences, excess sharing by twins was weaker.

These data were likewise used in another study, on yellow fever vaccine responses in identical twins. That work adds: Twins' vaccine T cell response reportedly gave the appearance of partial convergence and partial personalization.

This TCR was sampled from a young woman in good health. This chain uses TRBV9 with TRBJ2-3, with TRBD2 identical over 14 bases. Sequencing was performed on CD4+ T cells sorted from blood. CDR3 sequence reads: CASSVETSGRAGDTQYF. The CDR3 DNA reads TGTGCCAGCAGCGTTGAGACTAGCGGGAGGGCCGGAGATACGCAGTATTTT.